The text below deals with one TCR beta chain. Its antigen is not known. Germline V gives CDR1 LGHDT, CDR2 YNNKEL (reference sequence). Trimming stripped 6 bases from V and 0 bases from J, with 11 bases between. This CDR3 has 14 amino acids. TCRdb passed the RT-PCR reads through MiXCR, listing each CDR3 protein once. This sample has around 480,000 distinct CDR3 sequences, with approximately 11% found just once. These data come from a study of response to subunit inactivated influenza vaccine. Study-wide points: Few additional T cells are recruited per seasonal influenza vaccination, authors suggested.

The gene calls are TRBV3-1 and TRBJ2-5, with a possible D match to TRBD2 (5 bases). Sample: PBMCs from blood, taken 35 to 45 days after vaccination. The clonotype was recovered from a man between 50 and 59 years old who received an inactivated influenza vaccine. CDR3 coding DNA: TGTGCCAGCAGGGGGAGAGCGTACCAAGAGACCCAGTACTTC. Protein: CASRGRAYQETQYF.